A single sample is the source of the 30 T cell receptor beta chains below, sequenced in a study of neoadjuvant anti-PD-1 for oral cavity cancer. The repertoire was sequenced with immunoSEQ multiplex PCR; TCRdb's copy has only in-frame clones and lacks some. Of over 10,000 clones in the sample, 70% to 80% are singletons; the top ten hold 2% to 3%. Time point in this sample: after neoadjuvant nivolumab, at surgical resection. Specimen: PBMCs, collected after nivolumab (anti-PD-1) treatment. These receptors originate from a person aged 35 to 85 with oral cavity squamous cell carcinoma.

This chain joins TRBV6-1 and TRBJ2-3, with a tentative D call TRBD2 (6 bases). Germline CDR1 MNHNS, CDR2 SASEGT. V lost 6 bases and J 5 bases, leaving 9 bases between the germline ends. This CDR3 has 12 amino acids. CDR3 region: CASRGGIDTQYF. CDR3 DNA: TGTGCCAGCAGGGGGGGAATAGATACGCAGTATTTT.

V is TRBV19 and J is TRBJ2-1, with 14 bases that match TRBD2. Germline CDR1 reads LNHDA; CDR2 reads SQIVND (reference sequence). The CDR3 consists of 16 residues. V was pared by 4 bases and J by 8 bases, with 7 bases of the junction left unmatched. The CDR3 coding sequence is TGTGCCAGTAGTACGGGGACTAGCGGGAGACCTTATGAGCAGTTCTTC. This encodes CASSTGTSGRPYEQFF.

V is TRBV27 and J is TRBJ2-7; 7 bases align to TRBD1. CDR3 length: 15 amino acids. J gave up 2 bases and V 6 bases, and 10 bases lay outside the gene matches. Germline-derived CDR1 and CDR2 are MNHEY and SMNVEV (reference sequence). The CDR3 protein is CASSLWGQRPYEQYF. The CDR3 DNA is TGTGCCAGCAGCCTATGGGGACAGAGACCCTACGAGCAGTACTTC.

The gene calls are TRBV7-9 and TRBJ2-7, with D perhaps being TRBD1 or TRBD2 (5 bases each). Deletions cut 5 bases from V and 4 bases from J, with 12 bases between. The length of the CDR3 is 13 residues. CDR1 and CDR2 from the germline V gene are SEHNR and FQNEAQ (reference sequence). The CDR3 here is CASSPGPLYEQYF. The CDR3 coding sequence is TGTGCCAGCAGCCCGGGACCCCTTTACGAGCAGTACTTC.

The genes are TRBV6-5 and TRBJ2-5; D is undetermined. Deletions cut 4 bases from V and 4 bases from J, with 10 bases between. The CDR3 totals 13 residues. Germline V CDR1 and CDR2: MNHEY, SVGAGI. CDR3 loop: CASSSPTVETQYF. The CDR3 DNA follows: TGTGCCAGCAGTTCTCCAACAGTAGAGACCCAGTACTTC.

The chain couples TRBV6-6 to TRBJ2-3; weak D call: TRBD2 (5 bases). The V end was cut by 6 bases, the J end by 4 bases, with 8 bases between. Germline CDR1 is MNHNY and CDR2 is SVGAGI (reference sequence). The CDR3 spans 12 residues. The CDR3 loop reads CASRAGSDTQYF. As DNA, the CDR3 is TGTGCCAGCAGGGCGGGCTCAGATACGCAGTATTTT.

The genes are TRBV19 and TRBJ2-1, with no clear D. This CDR3 comprises 15 residues. CDR1 is LNHDA, CDR2 SQIVND, per germline (reference sequence). Trimming removed 3 bases at V and 7 bases at J, with 16 bases between. DNA for the CDR3: TGTGCCAGTAGTATTTTAGGACCTCTCCGGAATGAGCAGTTCTTC. Its protein is CASSILGPLRNEQFF.

The rearrangement joins TRBV5-5 to TRBJ1-2, with 9 bases that match TRBD1. The V gene's germline CDR1 is SGHKS and CDR2 YYEKEE (reference sequence). V lost 4 bases and J lost 2; bases outside the gene matches: 3. CDR3 size: 14 residues. The CDR3, as DNA: TGTGCCAGCAGCGGGGGGACAGGGAACTATGGCTACACCTTC. This gives the protein CASSGGTGNYGYTF.

The chain combines TRBV4-1 with TRBJ2-3; 12 positions match TRBD2. The CDR3 spans 20 residues. Losses at the gene ends were 4 bases for V and 8 bases for J; bases not matched to a gene: 22. Germline V gene lookup returns CDR1 MGHRA and CDR2 YSYEKL. In nucleotides, the CDR3 is TGCGCCAGCAGCCGCTTGACCCTAGCTAGCGGGAGGGCCCTGTATGGTACGCAGTATTTT. Translating gives CASSRLTLASGRALYGTQYF.

The chain links TRBV9 to TRBJ2-7; D remains ambiguous. The V and J ends lost 1 base and 2 bases respectively, with 4 bases between them. Germline V lookup: CDR1 SGDLS, CDR2 YYNGEE. There are 12 residues in the CDR3. The CDR3 loop reads CASSVSPYEQYF. CDR3 sequence (DNA): TGTGCCAGCAGCGTATCCCCCTACGAGCAGTACTTC. Full variable domain (rest looked up from reference TRBV9 and TRBJ2-7): DSGVTQTPKHLITATGQRVTLRCSPRSGDLSVYWYQQSLDQGLQFLIQYYNGEERAKGNILERFSAQQFPDLHSELNLSSLELGDSALYFCASSVSPYEQYFGPGTRLTVT.

The CDR3 spells CASSLGLPGTGGLQETQYF. Written as DNA, the CDR3 is TGTGCCAGCAGTTTAGGTCTCCCCGGGACAGGGGGACTCCAAGAGACCCAGTACTTC. The chain uses TRBV27 and TRBJ2-5, with TRBD1 identical over 11 bases. The CDR3 consists of 19 residues. Germline CDR1 and CDR2: MNHEY and SMNVEV (reference sequence). V lost 2 bases and J lost 1; bases outside the gene matches: 12.

For this clone: An end of the junction differs from the germline gene, which may be a read error. This chain links TRBV10-1 with TRBJ2-7; TRBD1 matches 8 bases. The V gene's germline CDR1 is WNHNN and CDR2 SYGVQD (reference sequence). This CDR3 contains 13 residues. In DNA form, the CDR3 reads TGCGCCAGCAACCGCGACAGGGGCGGCGAGCGGTACTTC. Residues: CASNRDRGGERYF.

This chain links TRBV13 with TRBJ2-7; possibly TRBD1 or TRBD2 for D (6 bases each). V lost 6 bases and J 6 bases, leaving 21 bases between the germline ends. The CDR3 sequence is 15 residues long. Germline V lookup: CDR1 PRHDT, CDR2 FYEKMQ (reference sequence). The CDR3 coding sequence is TGTGCCAGCAGACCGGTAGCACAGGGAGGCGGCGAGCAGTACTTC. This codes for CASRPVAQGGGEQYF.

This clone was seen a handful of times. The chain recombines TRBV28 with TRBJ1-4; D is uncertain. The CDR3 is made up of 12 amino acids. The germline CDR1 and CDR2 sequences are MDHEN and SYDVKM. The V end lost 5 bases, the J end lost 10 bases, and 11 bases lay between the germline ends. As DNA, the CDR3 is TGTGCCAGCAGTGCCAGATGGGGAAAACTGTTTTTT. Protein sequence: CASSARWGKLFF. The full variable domain, with the rest looked up from reference TRBV28 and TRBJ1-4, is DVKVTQSSRYLVKRTGEKVFLECVQDMDHENMFWYRQDPGLGLRLIYFSYDVKMKEKGDIPEGYSVSREKKERFSLILESASTNQTSMYLCASSARWGKLFFGSGTQLSVL.

CDR3 region: CASTEGTGSSNQPQHF. DNA of the CDR3: TGCGCCAGCACTGAAGGGACCGGTTCGAGCAATCAGCCCCAGCATTTT. This chain connects TRBV5-1 to TRBJ1-5; the D gene is possibly TRBD1 (5 bases). The germline V and J ends were trimmed by 6 bases and 1 base, with 17 bases remaining between them. Germline V lookup: CDR1 SGHRS, CDR2 YFSETQ. CDR3 size: 16 residues.

This clone was recorded a few times. The chain uses TRBV7-3 and TRBJ1-1; TRBD1 agrees at 8 bases. The V and J ends lost 5 bases and 6 bases, in that order; junction bases with no gene match: 8. The CDR3 length is 14 residues. The V gene's germline CDR1 is SGHTA and CDR2 FQGTGA. CDR3 nucleotides: TGTGCCAGCAGCGCGGGACAGGCGGGGGCTGAAGCTTTCTTT. Amino acids: CASSAGQAGAEAFF. Full variable domain (missing parts from reference TRBV7-3 and TRBJ1-1): GAGVSQTPSNKVTEKGKYVELRCDPISGHTALYWYRQSLGQGPEFLIYFQGTGAADDSGLPNDRFFAVRPEGSVSTLKIQRTERGDSAVYLCASSAGQAGAEAFFGQGTRLTVV.

V usage is TRBV2 and J usage is TRBJ2-7; TRBD1 agrees at 9 bases. This CDR3 spans 14 amino acids. Germline V CDR1 and CDR2: SNHLY, FYNNEI. V was pared by 7 bases and J by 5 bases, with 9 bases of the junction left unmatched. The CDR3 DNA reads as TGTGCCAGCAAACGCCCCGGGACAGGGCACGAGCAGTACTTC. It yields the protein CASKRPGTGHEQYF.

The CDR3 region has the DNA TGTGCCAGCAGCTGGACTAGAATTAACACCGGGGAGCTGTTTTTT. Its protein product is CASSWTRINTGELFF. This chain connects TRBV6-5 to TRBJ2-2; 7 positions match TRBD2. In germline, CDR1 is MNHEY, CDR2 SVGAGI. The CDR3 covers 15 residues. V lost 6 bases and J lost 2; bases outside the gene matches: 6.

As regards this clone: Lacking the conserved final phenylalanine or tryptophan, this CDR3 likely reflects a read error. The DNA is omitted, as the CDR3 cannot be located on it reliably, and the CDR3 follows TCRdb's listing. The V call is TRBV6-5, the J call TRBJ2-7; the D call of TRBD1 is as the table states it, not checked on the DNA. Looked up from germline, CDR1 is MNHEY and CDR2 is SVGAGI. Inclusive of both ends, the CDR3 amounts to 11 amino acids. CDR3: CASRGRDRFFS.

This clone was found a few times. CDR3 protein: CASSFSPGGPLSYNEQFF. The CDR3 DNA reads TGCGCCAGCAGCTTTTCCCCGGGAGGGCCCCTCTCCTACAATGAGCAGTTCTTC. The chain uses TRBV5-1 and TRBJ2-1; 8 bases line up with TRBD2. Germline V CDR1 and CDR2: SGHRS, YFSETQ. The CDR3 totals 18 residues. Trimming at V came to 2 bases and at J to 0 bases, leaving 10 bases not matched to a gene.

The chain carries TRBV5-1 and TRBJ2-3, with a tentative D call TRBD1 (5 bases). Germline V gene lookup returns CDR1 SGHRS and CDR2 YFSETQ. This CDR3 has 12 amino acids. Deletions cut 6 bases from V and 1 base from J, with 6 bases between. CDR3 loop: CASKQGTDTQYF. The CDR3 DNA reads as TGCGCCAGCAAACAGGGCACAGATACGCAGTATTTT.

The rearrangement joins TRBV11-2 to TRBJ2-5, with a possible D match to TRBD2 (5 bases). The CDR3 has 12 amino acids. V was shortened by 2 bases and J by 7 bases, with 8 bases between the two germline ends. Germline CDR1 reads SGHAT; CDR2 reads FQNNGV. As DNA, the CDR3 is TGTGCCAGCAGCTTAATTGAGGGGACCCAGTACTTC. Its translation: CASSLIEGTQYF.

This clone was detected only once. The chain combines TRBV5-6 with TRBJ2-7; 8 bases line up with TRBD1. Germline V lookup: CDR1 SGHDT, CDR2 YYEEEE. J gave up 4 bases and V 1 base, and 4 bases lay outside the gene matches. This CDR3 spans 14 amino acids. The CDR3 nucleotides are TGTGCCAGCAGCTTGTGGACAGGGTTGTACGAGCAGTACTTC. It encodes CASSLWTGLYEQYF.

V gene TRBV10-3 combines with J gene TRBJ1-1; D is unresolved. The CDR3 is 15 amino acids. Germline-derived CDR1 and CDR2 are ENHRY and SYGVKD. V lost 0 bases and J lost 1, with 9 bases in between. The CDR3 bases are TGTGCCATCAGTGAGTCGGTTTTGAAGAACACTGAAGCTTTCTTT. Translating gives CAISESVLKNTEAFF.

This clone appeared a few times. The genes are TRBV5-1 and TRBJ1-4, with a weak D call TRBD1 (6 bases). Germline V lookup: CDR1 SGHRS, CDR2 YFSETQ. V lost 4 bases to trimming and J lost 7 bases, with 14 bases between them. This CDR3 has 14 amino acids. The CDR3, as DNA: TGCGCCAGCAGCCCCGGACAGTCGTTTGAAAAACTGTTTTTT. Translation gives CASSPGQSFEKLFF.

This chain connects TRBV9 to TRBJ1-2; the match to TRBD1 covers 12 bases. The trim removed 4 bases at V and 4 bases at J, leaving 11 bases unmatched. Germline loops: CDR1 SGDLS, CDR2 YYNGEE. This CDR3 contains 17 residues. CDR3: CASSSGTGGASVYGYTF. In DNA form, the CDR3 reads TGTGCCAGCAGCTCAGGGACAGGGGGCGCCTCTGTCTATGGCTACACCTTC. The complete variable domain, with remaining parts taken from reference TRBV9 and TRBJ1-2, reads DSGVTQTPKHLITATGQRVTLRCSPRSGDLSVYWYQQSLDQGLQFLIQYYNGEERAKGNILERFSAQQFPDLHSELNLSSLELGDSALYFCASSSGTGGASVYGYTFGSGTRLTVV.

The chain links TRBV29-1 to TRBJ1-2, with D perhaps TRBD1 (5 bases). Trimming pared 6 bases from V and 6 bases from J, leaving 17 bases between. Germline CDR1 reads SQVTM; CDR2 reads ANQGSEA. CDR3 length: 13 residues. The CDR3 reads CSVMAQARNGYTF. The CDR3 DNA is TGCAGCGTCATGGCACAGGCCAGAAATGGCTACACCTTC.

CDR3 nucleotides: TGTGCCAGCAGTGAATTCGGGTTAGCGGGACCAAGTAGCACAGATACGCAGTATTTT. Translating it yields CASSEFGLAGPSSTDTQYF. This sequence joins TRBV6-1 and TRBJ2-3, with 8 positions matching TRBD2. Germline V CDR1 and CDR2: MNHNS, SASEGT. The junction had 13 bases not matched to a gene; V was cut back by 2 bases and J by 0 bases. The CDR3 runs to 19 residues.

This clone was detected only a few times. The chain carries TRBV4-2 and TRBJ1-4, with TRBD1 as a possible D gene (5 bases). Germline V CDR1 and CDR2: LGHNA, YNFKEQ. The CDR3 sequence is 15 residues long. Trimming took off 6 bases at V and 4 bases at J, with 15 bases between the two ends. The CDR3 is CASRAGSSRNEKLFF. In DNA form, the CDR3 reads TGTGCCAGCAGGGCAGGGTCATCCCGTAATGAAAAACTGTTTTTT.

The chain recombines TRBV7-9 with TRBJ2-7, with 11 positions matching TRBD2. The CDR3 has 15 amino acids. Trimming took 2 bases from V and 1 from J; bases not matched to a gene: 1. Germline assignment: CDR1 SEHNR and CDR2 FQNEAQ (reference sequence). The CDR3 sequence is CASSLTSGRSYEQYF. CDR3 nucleotides: TGTGCCAGCAGCTTAACTAGCGGGAGATCCTACGAGCAGTACTTC.